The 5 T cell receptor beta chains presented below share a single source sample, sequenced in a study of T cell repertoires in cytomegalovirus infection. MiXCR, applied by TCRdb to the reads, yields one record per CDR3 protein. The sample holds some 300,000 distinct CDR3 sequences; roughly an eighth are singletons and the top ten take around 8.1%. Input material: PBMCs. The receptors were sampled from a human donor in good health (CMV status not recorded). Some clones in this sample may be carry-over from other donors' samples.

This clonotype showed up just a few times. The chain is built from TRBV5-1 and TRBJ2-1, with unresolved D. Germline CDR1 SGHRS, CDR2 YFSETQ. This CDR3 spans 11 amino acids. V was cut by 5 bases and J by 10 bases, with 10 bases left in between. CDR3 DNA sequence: TGCGCCAGCAGTCAGAATGAGGAGCAGTTCTTC. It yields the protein CASSQNEEQFF.

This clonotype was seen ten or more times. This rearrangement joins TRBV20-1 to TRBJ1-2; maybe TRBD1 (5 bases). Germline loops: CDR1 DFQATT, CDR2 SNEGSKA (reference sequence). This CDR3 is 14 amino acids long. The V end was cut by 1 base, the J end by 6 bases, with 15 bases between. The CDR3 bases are TGCAGTGCTAGAGTCGCACAGGTGGTTCATGGCTACACCTTC. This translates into CSARVAQVVHGYTF.

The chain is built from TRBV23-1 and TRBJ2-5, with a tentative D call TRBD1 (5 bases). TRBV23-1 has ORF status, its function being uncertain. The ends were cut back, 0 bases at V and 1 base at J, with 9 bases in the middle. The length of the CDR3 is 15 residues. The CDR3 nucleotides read TGCGCCAGCAGTCAATCCTCTAGGGGCCAAGAGACCCAGTACTTC. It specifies CASSQSSRGQETQYF.

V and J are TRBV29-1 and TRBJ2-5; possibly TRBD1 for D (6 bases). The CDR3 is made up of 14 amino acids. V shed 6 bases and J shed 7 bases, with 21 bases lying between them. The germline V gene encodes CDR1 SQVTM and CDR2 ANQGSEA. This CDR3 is CSVVKGQGSGTQYF. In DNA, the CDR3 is TGCAGCGTCGTTAAAGGGCAGGGGAGTGGGACCCAGTACTTC. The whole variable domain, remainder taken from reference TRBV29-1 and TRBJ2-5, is SAVISQKPSRDICQRGTSLTIQCQVDSQVTMMFWYRQQPGQSLTLIATANQGSEATYESGFVIDKFPISRPNLTFSTLTVSNMSPEDSSIYLCSVVKGQGSGTQYFGPGTRLLVL.

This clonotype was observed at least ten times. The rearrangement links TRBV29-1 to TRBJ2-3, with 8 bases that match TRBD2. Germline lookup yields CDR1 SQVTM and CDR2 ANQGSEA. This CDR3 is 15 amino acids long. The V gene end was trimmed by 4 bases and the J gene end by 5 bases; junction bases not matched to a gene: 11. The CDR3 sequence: CSVGVSGIPQDTQYF. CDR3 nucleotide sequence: TGCAGCGTTGGCGTTAGCGGGATACCGCAAGATACGCAGTATTTT.